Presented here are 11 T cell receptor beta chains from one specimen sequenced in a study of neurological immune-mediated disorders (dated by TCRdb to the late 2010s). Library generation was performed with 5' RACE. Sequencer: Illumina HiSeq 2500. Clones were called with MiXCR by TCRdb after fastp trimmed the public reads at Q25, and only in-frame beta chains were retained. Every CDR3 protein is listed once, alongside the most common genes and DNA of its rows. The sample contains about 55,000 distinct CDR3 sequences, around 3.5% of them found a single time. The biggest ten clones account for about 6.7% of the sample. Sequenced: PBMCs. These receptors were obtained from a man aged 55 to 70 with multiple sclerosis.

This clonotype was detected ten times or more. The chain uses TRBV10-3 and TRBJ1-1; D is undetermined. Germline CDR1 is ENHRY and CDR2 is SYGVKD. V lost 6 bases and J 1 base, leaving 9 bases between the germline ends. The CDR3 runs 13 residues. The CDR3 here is CAISPQENTEAFF. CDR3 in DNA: TGTGCCATCAGCCCGCAGGAGAACACTGAAGCTTTCTTT.

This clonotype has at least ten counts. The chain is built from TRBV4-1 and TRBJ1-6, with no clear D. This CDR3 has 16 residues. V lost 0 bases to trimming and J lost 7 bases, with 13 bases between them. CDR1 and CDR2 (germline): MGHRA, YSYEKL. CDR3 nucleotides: TGCGCCAGCAGCCAAGAAGGAACGCGCTCAAATTCACCCCTCCACTTT. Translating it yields CASSQEGTRSNSPLHF.

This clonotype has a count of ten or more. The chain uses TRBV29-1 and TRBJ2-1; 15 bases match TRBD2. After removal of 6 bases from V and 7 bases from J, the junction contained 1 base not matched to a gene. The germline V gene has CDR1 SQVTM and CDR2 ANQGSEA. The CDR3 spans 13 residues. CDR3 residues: CSVGLAGGNEQFF. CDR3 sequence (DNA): TGCAGCGTCGGACTAGCGGGAGGGAATGAGCAGTTCTTC.

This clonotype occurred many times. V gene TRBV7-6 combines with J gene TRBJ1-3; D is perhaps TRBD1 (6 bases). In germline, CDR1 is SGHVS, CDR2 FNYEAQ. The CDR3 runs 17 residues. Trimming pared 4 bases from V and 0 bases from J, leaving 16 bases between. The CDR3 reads CASSYSGAGYSGNTIYF. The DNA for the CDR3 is TGTGCCAGCAGCTACTCAGGGGCTGGGTACTCTGGAAACACCATATATTTT.

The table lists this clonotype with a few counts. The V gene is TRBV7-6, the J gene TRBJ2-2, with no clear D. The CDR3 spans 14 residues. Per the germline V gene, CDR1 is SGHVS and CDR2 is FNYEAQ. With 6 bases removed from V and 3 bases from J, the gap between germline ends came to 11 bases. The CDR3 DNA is TGTGCCAGCAGACGCGAATCGTACACCGGGGAGCTGTTTTTT. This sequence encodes CASRRESYTGELFF.

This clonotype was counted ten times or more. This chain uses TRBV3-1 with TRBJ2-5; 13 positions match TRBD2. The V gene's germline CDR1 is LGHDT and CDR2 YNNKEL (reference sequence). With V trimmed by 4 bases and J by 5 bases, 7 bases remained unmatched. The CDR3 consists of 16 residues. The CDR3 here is CASSPGTSGVRETQYF. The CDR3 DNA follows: TGTGCCAGCAGCCCAGGGACTAGCGGGGTTCGGGAGACCCAGTACTTC.

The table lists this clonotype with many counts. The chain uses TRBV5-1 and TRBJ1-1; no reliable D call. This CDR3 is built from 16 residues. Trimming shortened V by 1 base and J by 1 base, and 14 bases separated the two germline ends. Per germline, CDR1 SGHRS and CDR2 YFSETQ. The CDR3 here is CASSLWSVTENTEAFF. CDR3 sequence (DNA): TGCGCCAGCAGCTTGTGGTCGGTCACAGAGAACACTGAAGCTTTCTTT.

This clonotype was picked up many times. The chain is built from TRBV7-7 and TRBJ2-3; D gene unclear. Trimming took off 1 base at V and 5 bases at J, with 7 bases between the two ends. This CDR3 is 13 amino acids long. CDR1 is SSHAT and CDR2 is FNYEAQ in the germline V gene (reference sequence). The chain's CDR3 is CASSLDPGDTQYF. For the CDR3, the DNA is TGTGCCAGCAGCTTAGATCCGGGAGATACGCAGTATTTT.

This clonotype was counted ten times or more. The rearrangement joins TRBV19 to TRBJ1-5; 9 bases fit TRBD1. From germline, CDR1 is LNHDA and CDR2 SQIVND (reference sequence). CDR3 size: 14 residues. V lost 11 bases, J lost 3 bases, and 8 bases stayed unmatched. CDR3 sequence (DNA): TGTGCCTCAGGGACAGGGCGATTCAATCAGCCCCAGCATTTT. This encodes CASGTGRFNQPQHF.

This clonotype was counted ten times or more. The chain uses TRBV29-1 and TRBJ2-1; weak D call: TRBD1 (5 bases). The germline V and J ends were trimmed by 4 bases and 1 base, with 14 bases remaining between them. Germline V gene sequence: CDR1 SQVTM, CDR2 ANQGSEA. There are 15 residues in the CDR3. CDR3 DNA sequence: TGCAGCGTTGCCCTATGGGCAGGGTCCTACAATGAGCAGTTCTTC. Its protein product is CSVALWAGSYNEQFF.

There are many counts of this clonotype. This chain's CDR3 is CASSFTGYGYTF. In nucleotides, the CDR3 is TGTGCCAGCAGCTTTACAGGGTATGGCTACACCTTC. The genes are TRBV12-3 or TRBV12-4 and TRBJ1-2; D perhaps matches TRBD1 (6 bases). CDR3 size: 12 residues. The germline V and J ends were trimmed by 6 bases and 5 bases, with 10 bases remaining between them.